A selection of T cell receptor beta chains follows, all from one sample in a study of blood T cell repertoires in COVID-19. Only in-frame clones appear in the TCRdb table, and some are missing; sequencing was by immunoSEQ multiplex PCR. The sample contains about 140,000 clones, 75% to 85% of which appear only once. The source material was peripheral blood. These receptors were collected from a man aged 55 to 70 with acute or convalescent COVID-19. CDR3s include the opening cysteine and the closing phenylalanine or tryptophan. D genes are given only for firm matches. The size entry is marked missing in some rows and otherwise reads once, few, many or a size class.

V gene: TRBV5-1; CDR3 length: 14; D gene: TRBD1; clone size: NA; J gene: TRBJ2-3; CDR3 protein: CASSTGQNPDTQYF; CDR3 DNA: TGCGCCAGCAGCACGGGACAGAACCCAGATACGCAGTATTTT
V gene: TRBV6-5; CDR3 length: 15; D gene: TRBD2; clone size: once; J gene: TRBJ2-1; CDR3 protein: CATSATSGIPHEQFF; CDR3 DNA: TGTGCCACCAGCGCGACTAGCGGGATCCCCCATGAGCAGTTCTTC
V gene: TRBV7-3; CDR3 length: 14; D gene: TRBD2; clone size: many; J gene: TRBJ2-7; CDR3 protein: CASIPGLADYEQYF; CDR3 DNA: TGTGCCAGCATTCCGGGACTAGCGGACTACGAGCAGTACTTC
V gene: TRBV15; CDR3 length: 15; D gene: TRBD2; clone size: NA; J gene: TRBJ2-7; CDR3 protein: CATSGGTSGKLEQYF; CDR3 DNA: TGTGCCACCAGCGGAGGGACTAGCGGGAAGCTCGAGCAGTACTTC
V gene: TRBV2; CDR3 length: 15; D gene: NA; clone size: NA; J gene: TRBJ2-1; CDR3 protein: CASSHGQGTLNEQFF; CDR3 DNA: TGTGCCAGCAGCCATGGGCAGGGTACCCTCAATGAGCAGTTCTTC
V gene: TRBV10-3; CDR3 length: 17; D gene: TRBD2; clone size: NA; J gene: TRBJ2-1; CDR3 protein: CAISELAGGAINNEQFF; CDR3 DNA: TGTGCCATCAGTGAGCTAGCGGGAGGCGCGATTAACAATGAGCAGTTCTTC
V gene: TRBV9; CDR3 length: 14; D gene: NA; clone size: NA; J gene: TRBJ1-1; CDR3 protein: CASSAPYGDTEAFF; CDR3 DNA: TGTGCCAGCAGCGCTCCGTACGGGGACACTGAAGCTTTCTTT
V gene: TRBV4-1; CDR3 length: 14; D gene: TRBD2; clone size: once; J gene: TRBJ2-1; CDR3 protein: CASSHSGRANEQFF; CDR3 DNA: TGCGCCAGCAGCCATAGCGGGAGGGCCAATGAGCAGTTCTTC
V gene: TRBV21-1; CDR3 length: 22; D gene: NA; clone size: NA; J gene: TRBJ2-1; CDR3 protein: CASSQNPHLRTGGPRTYNEQFF; CDR3 DNA: TGTGCCAGCAGCCAAAATCCCCACCTGAGGACAGGGGGCCCGAGGACCTACAATGAGCAGTTCTTC
V gene: TRBV6-6; CDR3 length: 16; D gene: TRBD2; clone size: NA; J gene: TRBJ2-7; CDR3 protein: CASSYSRAGGPYEQYF; CDR3 DNA: TGTGCCAGCAGTTACTCACGGGCGGGAGGCCCCTACGAGCAGTACTTC
V gene: TRBV5-4; CDR3 length: 15; D gene: NA; clone size: NA; J gene: TRBJ2-2; CDR3 protein: CASSLGTLNTGELFF; CDR3 DNA: TGTGCCAGCAGCCTCGGGACACTTAACACCGGGGAGCTGTTTTTT
V gene: TRBV20-1; CDR3 length: 11; D gene: NA; clone size: NA; J gene: TRBJ2-7; CDR3 protein: CSATSSYEQYF; CDR3 DNA: TGCAGTGCGACTAGTTCCTACGAGCAGTACTTC
V gene: TRBV28; CDR3 length: 12; D gene: NA; clone size: once; J gene: TRBJ2-7; CDR3 protein: CASSLGGWEQYF; CDR3 DNA: TGTGCCAGCAGTTTAGGAGGGTGGGAGCAGTACTTC
V gene: TRBV7-9; CDR3 length: 15; D gene: TRBD1; clone size: once; J gene: TRBJ1-1; CDR3 protein: CASSEQGAMNTEAFF; CDR3 DNA: TGTGCCAGCAGCGAACAGGGGGCGATGAACACTGAAGCTTTCTTT
V gene: TRBV5-1; CDR3 length: 12; D gene: NA; clone size: once; J gene: TRBJ2-5; CDR3 protein: CASRGERETQYF; CDR3 DNA: TGCGCCAGCAGGGGCGAACGGGAGACCCAGTACTTC
V gene: TRBV2; CDR3 length: 16; D gene: TRBD1; clone size: few; J gene: TRBJ2-5; CDR3 protein: CASSPDRGRIQETQYF; CDR3 DNA: TGTGCCAGCAGTCCGGACAGGGGGCGGATCCAAGAGACCCAGTACTTC
V gene: TRBV18; CDR3 length: 16; D gene: TRBD1; clone size: NA; J gene: TRBJ1-2; CDR3 protein: CASSPAGTGMNDGYTF; CDR3 DNA: TGTGCCAGCTCACCCGCCGGGACAGGGATGAATGATGGCTACACCTTC
V gene: TRBV19; CDR3 length: 13; D gene: NA; clone size: NA; J gene: TRBJ2-3; CDR3 protein: CASGGGGADTQYF; CDR3 DNA: TGTGCCAGTGGGGGGGGCGGAGCAGATACGCAGTATTTT
V gene: TRBV4-1; CDR3 length: 15; D gene: TRBD1; clone size: NA; J gene: TRBJ1-5; CDR3 protein: CASSQEETGVRPQHF; CDR3 DNA: TGCGCCAGCAGCCAAGAGGAGACAGGGGTTCGGCCCCAGCATTTT
V gene: TRBV5-1; CDR3 length: 13; D gene: TRBD1; clone size: NA; J gene: TRBJ2-2; CDR3 protein: CASSYRGGGELFF; CDR3 DNA: TGCGCCAGCAGCTACAGGGGCGGCGGGGAGCTGTTTTTT
V gene: TRBV30; CDR3 length: 14; D gene: TRBD2; clone size: NA; J gene: TRBJ2-2; CDR3 protein: CALGLAGVTGELFF; CDR3 DNA: TGTGCCTTGGGACTAGCGGGAGTCACCGGGGAGCTGTTTTTT
V gene: TRBV27; CDR3 length: 14; D gene: TRBD1; clone size: NA; J gene: TRBJ2-3; CDR3 protein: CASSFGTGGGTQYF; CDR3 DNA: TGTGCCAGCAGTTTTGGGACAGGGGGCGGTACGCAGTATTTT
V gene: TRBV6-2/TRBV6-3; CDR3 length: 14; D gene: TRBD2; clone size: NA; J gene: TRBJ2-7; CDR3 protein: CASSYSSGRHEQYF; CDR3 DNA: TGTGCCAGCAGTTACTCTAGCGGGAGGCACGAGCAGTACTTC
V gene: TRBV7-9; CDR3 length: 11; D gene: NA; clone size: NA; J gene: TRBJ1-1; CDR3 protein: CASSRITEAFF; CDR3 DNA: TGTGCCAGCAGCCGTATCACTGAAGCTTTCTTT
V gene: TRBV19; CDR3 length: 12; D gene: NA; clone size: NA; J gene: TRBJ2-7; CDR3 protein: CASSTPGYEQYF; CDR3 DNA: TGTGCCAGTAGTACTCCAGGCTACGAGCAGTACTTC
V gene: TRBV4-1; CDR3 length: 16; D gene: TRBD2; clone size: NA; J gene: TRBJ2-3; CDR3 protein: CASSQAGTSHTDTQYF; CDR3 DNA: TGCGCCAGCAGCCAAGCCGGGACTAGCCATACAGATACGCAGTATTTT
V gene: TRBV28; CDR3 length: 15; D gene: NA; clone size: NA; J gene: TRBJ1-1; CDR3 protein: CASRHSDSSNTEAFF; CDR3 DNA: TGTGCCAGCAGGCATTCGGACAGCTCGAACACTGAAGCTTTCTTT
V gene: TRBV30; CDR3 length: 14; D gene: NA; clone size: NA; J gene: TRBJ1-1; CDR3 protein: CAWGLGSYFSEAFF; CDR3 DNA: TGTGCCTGGGGGTTGGGCAGCTACTTCTCTGAAGCTTTCTTT
V gene: TRBV28; CDR3 length: 15; D gene: TRBD1; clone size: NA; J gene: TRBJ1-4; CDR3 protein: CASSSQRGRIEKLFF; CDR3 DNA: TGTGCCAGCAGTTCGCAAAGGGGGCGAATTGAAAAACTGTTTTTT
V gene: TRBV28; CDR3 length: 15; D gene: TRBD1; clone size: NA; J gene: TRBJ2-3; CDR3 protein: CASSPQGAGSNTQYF; CDR3 DNA: TGTGCCAGCAGTCCCCAGGGGGCAGGGTCGAATACGCAGTATTTT
V gene: TRBV6-5; CDR3 length: 15; D gene: TRBD1; clone size: NA; J gene: TRBJ1-1; CDR3 protein: CASSYGGGVNTEAFF; CDR3 DNA: TGTGCCAGCAGTTACGGAGGGGGCGTTAACACTGAAGCTTTCTTT
V gene: TRBV19; CDR3 length: 14; D gene: TRBD1; clone size: NA; J gene: TRBJ2-7; CDR3 protein: CASSKGQGNHEQYF; CDR3 DNA: TGTGCCAGTAGTAAGGGACAGGGTAACCACGAGCAGTACTTC
V gene: TRBV4-1; CDR3 length: 17; D gene: TRBD2; clone size: few; J gene: TRBJ2-5; CDR3 protein: CASSQVGLGSSGGTQYF; CDR3 DNA: TGCGCCAGCAGCCAAGTGGGGCTCGGGAGCTCGGGAGGGACCCAGTACTTC
V gene: TRBV5-1; CDR3 length: 15; D gene: TRBD1; clone size: NA; J gene: TRBJ2-7; CDR3 protein: CASRDPGGALWEQYF; CDR3 DNA: TGCGCCAGCAGAGATCCAGGGGGAGCGCTCTGGGAGCAGTACTTC
V gene: TRBV25-1; CDR3 length: 13; D gene: NA; clone size: NA; J gene: TRBJ1-1; CDR3 protein: CASRDSLNTEAFF; CDR3 DNA: TGTGCCAGCAGGGACTCTCTGAACACTGAAGCTTTCTTT
V gene: TRBV9; CDR3 length: 13; D gene: TRBD1; clone size: NA; J gene: TRBJ2-3; CDR3 protein: CASSRGRTDTQYF; CDR3 DNA: TGTGCCAGCAGCAGGGGGCGCACAGATACGCAGTATTTT
V gene: TRBV7-9; CDR3 length: 15; D gene: NA; clone size: NA; J gene: TRBJ1-1; CDR3 protein: CASSQSGAFRQEAFF; CDR3 DNA: TGTGCCAGCAGCCAAAGTGGGGCTTTTAGACAGGAAGCTTTCTTT
V gene: TRBV4-2; CDR3 length: 13; D gene: NA; clone size: NA; J gene: TRBJ2-3; CDR3 protein: CASSPRDTDTQYF; CDR3 DNA: TGTGCCAGCAGCCCCCGAGACACAGATACGCAGTATTTT
V gene: TRBV7-6; CDR3 length: 16; D gene: NA; clone size: NA; J gene: TRBJ2-3; CDR3 protein: CASSLASQGPTDTQYF; CDR3 DNA: TGTGCCAGCAGCTTAGCGAGCCAGGGTCCCACAGATACGCAGTATTTT
V gene: TRBV10-3; CDR3 length: 16; D gene: NA; clone size: NA; J gene: TRBJ1-5; CDR3 protein: CAISDSRRGGEQPQHF; CDR3 DNA: TGTGCCATCAGTGACTCTCGACGAGGGGGAGAGCAGCCCCAGCATTTT
V gene: TRBV6-6; CDR3 length: 14; D gene: TRBD1; clone size: NA; J gene: TRBJ2-2; CDR3 protein: CASSYTGGTGELFF; CDR3 DNA: TGTGCCAGCAGTTACACAGGGGGAACCGGGGAGCTGTTTTTT
V gene: TRBV28; CDR3 length: 14; D gene: TRBD1; clone size: few; J gene: TRBJ2-7; CDR3 protein: CASRRSGQGYEQYF; CDR3 DNA: TGTGCCAGCAGGAGATCAGGACAGGGTTACGAGCAGTACTTC
V gene: TRBV6-5; CDR3 length: 14; D gene: TRBD1; clone size: NA; J gene: TRBJ1-1; CDR3 protein: CASSTGQGNTEAFF; CDR3 DNA: TGTGCCAGCAGTACCGGACAGGGCAACACTGAAGCTTTCTTT
V gene: TRBV6-4; CDR3 length: 14; D gene: TRBD1; clone size: NA; J gene: TRBJ1-2; CDR3 protein: CASRRDSWDYGYTF; CDR3 DNA: TGTGCCAGCAGGAGGGACAGCTGGGACTATGGCTACACCTTC
V gene: TRBV5-1; CDR3 length: 15; D gene: NA; clone size: NA; J gene: TRBJ2-6; CDR3 protein: CASSLDGSGANVLTF; CDR3 DNA: TGCGCCAGCAGCTTGGACGGGTCTGGGGCCAACGTCCTGACTTTC